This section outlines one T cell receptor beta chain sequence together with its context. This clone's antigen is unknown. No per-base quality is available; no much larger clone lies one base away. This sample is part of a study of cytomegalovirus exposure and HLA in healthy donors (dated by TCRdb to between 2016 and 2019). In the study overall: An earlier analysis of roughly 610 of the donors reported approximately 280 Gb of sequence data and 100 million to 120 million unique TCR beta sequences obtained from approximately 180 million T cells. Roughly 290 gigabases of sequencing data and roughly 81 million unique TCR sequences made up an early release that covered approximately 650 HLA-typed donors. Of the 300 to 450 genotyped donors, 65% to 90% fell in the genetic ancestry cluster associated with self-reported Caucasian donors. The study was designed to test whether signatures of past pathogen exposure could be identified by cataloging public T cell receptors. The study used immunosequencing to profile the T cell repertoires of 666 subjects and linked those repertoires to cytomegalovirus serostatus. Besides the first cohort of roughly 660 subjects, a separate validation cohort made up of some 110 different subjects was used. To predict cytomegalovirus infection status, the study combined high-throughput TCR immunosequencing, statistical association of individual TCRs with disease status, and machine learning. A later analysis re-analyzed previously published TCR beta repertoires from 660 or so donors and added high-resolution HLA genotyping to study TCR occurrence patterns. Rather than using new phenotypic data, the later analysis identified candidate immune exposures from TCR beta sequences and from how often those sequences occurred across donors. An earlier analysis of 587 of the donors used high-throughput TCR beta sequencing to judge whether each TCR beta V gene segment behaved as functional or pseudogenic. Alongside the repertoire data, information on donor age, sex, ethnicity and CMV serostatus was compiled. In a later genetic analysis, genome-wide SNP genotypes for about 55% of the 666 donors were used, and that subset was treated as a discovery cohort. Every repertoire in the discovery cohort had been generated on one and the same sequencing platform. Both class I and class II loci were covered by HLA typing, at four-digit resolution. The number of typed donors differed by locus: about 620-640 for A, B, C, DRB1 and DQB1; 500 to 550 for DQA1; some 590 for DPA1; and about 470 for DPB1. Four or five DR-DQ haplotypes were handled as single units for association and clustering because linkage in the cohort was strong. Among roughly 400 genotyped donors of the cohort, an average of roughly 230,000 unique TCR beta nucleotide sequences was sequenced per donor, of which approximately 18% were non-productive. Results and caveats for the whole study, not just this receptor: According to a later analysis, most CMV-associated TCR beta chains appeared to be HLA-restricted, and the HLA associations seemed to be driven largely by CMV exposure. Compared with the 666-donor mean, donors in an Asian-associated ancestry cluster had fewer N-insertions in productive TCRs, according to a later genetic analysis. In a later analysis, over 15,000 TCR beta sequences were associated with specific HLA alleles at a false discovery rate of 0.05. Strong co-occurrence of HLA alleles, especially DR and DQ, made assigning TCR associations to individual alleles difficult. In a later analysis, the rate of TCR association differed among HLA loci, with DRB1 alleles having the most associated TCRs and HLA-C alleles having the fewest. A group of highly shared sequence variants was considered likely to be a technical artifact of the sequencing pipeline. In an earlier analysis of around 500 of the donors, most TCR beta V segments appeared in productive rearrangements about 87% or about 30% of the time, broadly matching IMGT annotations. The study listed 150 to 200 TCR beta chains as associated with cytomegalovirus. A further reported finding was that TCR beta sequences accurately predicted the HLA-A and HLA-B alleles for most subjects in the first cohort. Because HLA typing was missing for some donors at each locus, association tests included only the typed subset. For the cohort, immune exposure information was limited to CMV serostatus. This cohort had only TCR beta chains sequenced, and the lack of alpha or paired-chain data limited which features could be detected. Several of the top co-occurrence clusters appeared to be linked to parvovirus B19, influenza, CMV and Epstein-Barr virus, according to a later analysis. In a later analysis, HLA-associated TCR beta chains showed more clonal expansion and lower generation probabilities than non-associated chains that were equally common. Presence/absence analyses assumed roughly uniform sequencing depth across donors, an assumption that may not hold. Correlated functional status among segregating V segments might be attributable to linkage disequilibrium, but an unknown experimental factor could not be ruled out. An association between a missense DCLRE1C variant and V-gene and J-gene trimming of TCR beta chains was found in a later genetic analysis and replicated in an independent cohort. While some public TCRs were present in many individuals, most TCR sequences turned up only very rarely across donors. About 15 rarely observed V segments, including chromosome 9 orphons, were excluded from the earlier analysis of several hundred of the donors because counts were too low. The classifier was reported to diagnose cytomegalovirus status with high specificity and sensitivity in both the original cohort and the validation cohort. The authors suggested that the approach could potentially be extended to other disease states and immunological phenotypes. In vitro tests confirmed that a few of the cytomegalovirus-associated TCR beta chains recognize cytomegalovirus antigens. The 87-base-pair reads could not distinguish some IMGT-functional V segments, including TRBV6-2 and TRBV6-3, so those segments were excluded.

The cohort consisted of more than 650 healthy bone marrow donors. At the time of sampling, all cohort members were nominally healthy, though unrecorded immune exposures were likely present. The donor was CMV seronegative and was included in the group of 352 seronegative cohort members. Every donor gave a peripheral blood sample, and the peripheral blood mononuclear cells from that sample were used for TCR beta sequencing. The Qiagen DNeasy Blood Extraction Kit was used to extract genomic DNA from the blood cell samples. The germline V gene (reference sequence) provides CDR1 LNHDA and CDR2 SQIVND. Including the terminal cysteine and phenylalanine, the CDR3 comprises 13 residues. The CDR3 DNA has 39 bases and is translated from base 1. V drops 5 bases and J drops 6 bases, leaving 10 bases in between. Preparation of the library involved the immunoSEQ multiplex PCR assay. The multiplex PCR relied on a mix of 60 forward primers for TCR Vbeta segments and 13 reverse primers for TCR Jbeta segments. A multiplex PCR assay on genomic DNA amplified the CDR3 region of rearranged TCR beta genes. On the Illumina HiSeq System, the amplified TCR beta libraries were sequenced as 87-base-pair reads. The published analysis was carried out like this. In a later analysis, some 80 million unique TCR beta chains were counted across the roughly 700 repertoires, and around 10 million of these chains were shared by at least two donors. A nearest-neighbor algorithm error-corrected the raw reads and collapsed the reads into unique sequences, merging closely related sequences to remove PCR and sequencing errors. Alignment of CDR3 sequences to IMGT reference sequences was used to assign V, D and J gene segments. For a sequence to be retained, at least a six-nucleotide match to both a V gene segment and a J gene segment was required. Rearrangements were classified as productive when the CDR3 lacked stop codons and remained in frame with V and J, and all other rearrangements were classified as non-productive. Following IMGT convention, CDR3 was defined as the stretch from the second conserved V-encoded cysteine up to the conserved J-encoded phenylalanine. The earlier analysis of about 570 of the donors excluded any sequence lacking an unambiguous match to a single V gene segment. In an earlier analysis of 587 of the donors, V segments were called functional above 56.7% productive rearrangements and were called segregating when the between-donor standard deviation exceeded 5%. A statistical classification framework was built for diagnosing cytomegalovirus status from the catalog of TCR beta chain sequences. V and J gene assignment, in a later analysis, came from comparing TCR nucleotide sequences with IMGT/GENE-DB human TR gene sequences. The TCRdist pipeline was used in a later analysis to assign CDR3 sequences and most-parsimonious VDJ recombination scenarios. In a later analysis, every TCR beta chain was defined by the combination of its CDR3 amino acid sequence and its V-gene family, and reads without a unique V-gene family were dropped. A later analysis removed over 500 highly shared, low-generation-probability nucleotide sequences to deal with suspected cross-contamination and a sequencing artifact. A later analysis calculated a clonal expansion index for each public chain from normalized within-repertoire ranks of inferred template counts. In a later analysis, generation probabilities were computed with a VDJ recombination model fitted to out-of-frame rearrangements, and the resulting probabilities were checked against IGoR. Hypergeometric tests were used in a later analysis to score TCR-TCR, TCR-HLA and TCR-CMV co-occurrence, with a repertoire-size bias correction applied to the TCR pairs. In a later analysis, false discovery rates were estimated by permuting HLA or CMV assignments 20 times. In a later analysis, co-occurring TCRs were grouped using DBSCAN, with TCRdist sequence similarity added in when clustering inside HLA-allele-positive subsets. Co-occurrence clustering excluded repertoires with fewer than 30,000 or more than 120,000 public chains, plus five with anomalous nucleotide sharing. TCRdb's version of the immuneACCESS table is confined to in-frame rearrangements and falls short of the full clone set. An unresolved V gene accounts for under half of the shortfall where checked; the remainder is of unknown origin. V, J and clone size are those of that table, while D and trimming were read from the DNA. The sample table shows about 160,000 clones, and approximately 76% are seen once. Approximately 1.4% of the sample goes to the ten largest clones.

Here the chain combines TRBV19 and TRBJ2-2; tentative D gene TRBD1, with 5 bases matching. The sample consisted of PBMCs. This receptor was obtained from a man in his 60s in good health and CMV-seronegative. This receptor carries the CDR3 CASSPRVAGELFF. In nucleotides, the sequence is TGTGCCAGTAGTCCCAGGGTGGCCGGGGAGCTGTTTTTT.